This T cell receptor (beta chain) was retrieved from a study of T cells after yellow fever vaccination. The authors made TCR cDNA by 5'RACE template switching, adding a universal primer site and UMIs. Each CDR3 protein is one row after TCRdb ran MiXCR on the 5' RACE reads. Altogether under 550,000 distinct CDR3 sequences are present, roughly 22% being singletons, with the ten largest covering about 15%. V dropped 2 bases and J dropped 8; count of bases not matched to a gene: 13. The CDR3 contains 16 residues. CDR1 and CDR2 (germline): MNHEY, SVGAGI. The chain is built from TRBV6-5 and TRBJ1-2; 8 positions agree with TRBD1. This TCR was sampled from a man aged 18 to 29 who received the YFV17D yellow fever vaccine. The sample consisted of PBMCs, taken approximately 22 days after the first yellow fever vaccination. The CDR3 reads CASSYRQGAAALGYTF. In DNA form, the CDR3 reads TGTGCCAGCAGTTACCGGCAGGGGGCCGCGGCCCTGGGCTACACCTTC.